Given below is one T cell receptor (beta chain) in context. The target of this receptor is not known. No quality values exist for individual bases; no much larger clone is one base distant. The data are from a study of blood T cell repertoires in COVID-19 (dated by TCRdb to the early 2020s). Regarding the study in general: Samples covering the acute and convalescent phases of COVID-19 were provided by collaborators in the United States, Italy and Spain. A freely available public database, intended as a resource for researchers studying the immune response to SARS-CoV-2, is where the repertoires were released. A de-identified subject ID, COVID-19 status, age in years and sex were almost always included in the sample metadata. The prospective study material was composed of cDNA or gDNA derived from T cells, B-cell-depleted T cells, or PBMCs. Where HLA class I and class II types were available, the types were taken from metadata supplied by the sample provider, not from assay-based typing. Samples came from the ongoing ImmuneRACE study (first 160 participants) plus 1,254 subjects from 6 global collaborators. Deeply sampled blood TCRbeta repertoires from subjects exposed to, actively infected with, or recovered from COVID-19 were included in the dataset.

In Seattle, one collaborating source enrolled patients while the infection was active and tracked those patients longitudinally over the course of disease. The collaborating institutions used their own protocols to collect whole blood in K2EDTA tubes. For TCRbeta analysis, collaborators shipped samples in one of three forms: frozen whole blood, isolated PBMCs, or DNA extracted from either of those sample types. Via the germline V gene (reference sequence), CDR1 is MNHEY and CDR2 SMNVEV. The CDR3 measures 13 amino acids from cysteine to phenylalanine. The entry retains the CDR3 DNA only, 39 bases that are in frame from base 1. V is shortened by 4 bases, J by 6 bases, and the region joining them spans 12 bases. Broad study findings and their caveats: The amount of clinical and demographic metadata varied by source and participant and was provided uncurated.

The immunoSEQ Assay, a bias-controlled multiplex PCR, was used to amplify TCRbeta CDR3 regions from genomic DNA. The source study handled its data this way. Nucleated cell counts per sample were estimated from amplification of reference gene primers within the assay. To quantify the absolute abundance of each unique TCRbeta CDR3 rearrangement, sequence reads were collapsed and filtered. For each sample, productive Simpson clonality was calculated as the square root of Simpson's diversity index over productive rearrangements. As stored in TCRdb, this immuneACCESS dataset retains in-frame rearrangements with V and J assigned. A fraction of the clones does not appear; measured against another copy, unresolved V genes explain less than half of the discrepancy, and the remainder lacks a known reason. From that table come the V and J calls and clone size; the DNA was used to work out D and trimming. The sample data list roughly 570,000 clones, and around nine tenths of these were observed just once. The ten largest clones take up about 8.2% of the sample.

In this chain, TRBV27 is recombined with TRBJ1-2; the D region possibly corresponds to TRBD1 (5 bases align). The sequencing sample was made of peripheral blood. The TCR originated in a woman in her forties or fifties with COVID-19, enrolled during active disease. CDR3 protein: CASSWTQKDGYTF. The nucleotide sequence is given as TGTGCCAGCAGTTGGACACAAAAGGATGGCTACACCTTC.